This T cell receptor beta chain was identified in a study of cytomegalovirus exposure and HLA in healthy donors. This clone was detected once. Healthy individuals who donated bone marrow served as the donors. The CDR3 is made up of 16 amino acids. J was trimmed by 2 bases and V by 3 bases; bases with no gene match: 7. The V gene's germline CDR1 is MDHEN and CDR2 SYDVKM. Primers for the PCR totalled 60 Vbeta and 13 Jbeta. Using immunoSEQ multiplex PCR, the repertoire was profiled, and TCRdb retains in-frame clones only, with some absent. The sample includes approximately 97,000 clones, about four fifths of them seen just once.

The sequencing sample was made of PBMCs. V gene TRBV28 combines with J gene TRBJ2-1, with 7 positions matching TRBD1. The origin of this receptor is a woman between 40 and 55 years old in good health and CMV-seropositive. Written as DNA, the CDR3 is TGTGCCAGCAGTTTTGCGCCGGGGACAGCCTACAATGAGCAGTTCTTC. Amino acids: CASSFAPGTAYNEQFF. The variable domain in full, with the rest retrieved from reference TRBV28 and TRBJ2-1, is DVKVTQSSRYLVKRTGEKVFLECVQDMDHENMFWYRQDPGLGLRLIYFSYDVKMKEKGDIPEGYSVSREKKERFSLILESASTNQTSMYLCASSFAPGTAYNEQFFGPGTRLTVL.